One sample yielded the 10 T cell receptor beta chains listed below, sequenced in a study of CD8 T cells in Susac syndrome. With random hexamers, reverse transcription was performed on about 0.5 to 1 ug of RNA. TCRdb recomputed calls from the immunoSEQ multiplex PCR reads with MiXCR, one row per CDR3 protein. The sample consists of approximately 140,000 distinct CDR3 sequences, 85% to 95% of them appearing once. Sequenced material: CD8+ T cells from PBMCs. These receptors all stem from a human donor in good health.

The V gene is TRBV4-3, the J gene TRBJ2-6, with D perhaps TRBD1 or TRBD2 (5 bases each). With 6 bases removed from V and 0 bases from J, the gap between germline ends came to 18 bases. The CDR3 loop spans 18 amino acids. Per germline, CDR1 LGHNA and CDR2 YSLEER. The CDR3 DNA sequence: TGCGCCAGCAGTCGAGACCGGGACGGCGACTCTGGGGCCAACGTCCTGACTTTC. Translated, it gives CASSRDRDGDSGANVLTF.

The gene calls are TRBV29-1 and TRBJ2-7; 9 nucleotides match TRBD2. Germline CDR1 SQVTM, CDR2 ANQGSEA. V was clipped by 3 bases and J by 5 bases; unmatched bases: 11. The CDR3 is 15 residues long. The CDR3 spells CSVEVIAGAFHEQYF. For the CDR3, the DNA is TGCAGCGTTGAGGTGATAGCGGGAGCGTTCCACGAGCAGTACTTC.

J is TRBJ2-7 and V is TRBV29-1, with D perhaps TRBD2 (6 bases). The germline V gene encodes CDR1 SQVTM and CDR2 ANQGSEA. This CDR3 is 10 amino acids long. Between the trimmed V and J ends, which lost 5 bases and 6 bases, there was a span of 8 bases. The CDR3 nucleotides read TGCAGCGTTTTGGAGGGCGAGCAGTACTTC. The encoded protein is CSVLEGEQYF.

A single count supports this clonotype. The genes are TRBV4-3 and TRBJ1-5; D is possibly TRBD1 (5 bases). The CDR3 sequence is 15 residues long. The V end lost 1 base, the J end lost 0 bases, and 7 bases lay between the germline ends. Per germline, CDR1 LGHNA and CDR2 YSLEER. The CDR3 DNA sequence: TGCGCCAGCAGCCAAGGGGGCGGTAGCAATCAGCCCCAGCATTTT. Its translation: CASSQGGGSNQPQHF.

This rearrangement joins TRBV30 to TRBJ2-5; no firm D call. The germline V and J ends were trimmed by 2 bases and 3 bases, with 7 bases remaining between them. The germline CDR1 and CDR2 sequences are GTSNPN and SVGIG (reference sequence). The CDR3 is 12 residues long. CDR3 nucleotides: TGTGCCTGGAGTCTAAACGAAGAGACCCAGTACTTC. As protein: CAWSLNEETQYF. Using reference TRBV30 and TRBJ2-5 for the parts outside the CDR3, the full variable domain is SQTIHQWPATLVQPVGSPLSLECTVEGTSNPNLYWYRQAAGRGLQLLFYSVGIGQISSEVPQNLSASRPQDRQFILSSKKLLLSDSGFYLCAWSLNEETQYFGPGTRLLVL.

The chain has TRBV27 and TRBJ2-5; a weak D match, TRBD2 (5 bases). CDR1 is MNHEY, CDR2 SMNVEV, per germline (reference sequence). There are 13 residues in the CDR3. The V and J ends lost 0 bases and 5 bases respectively, with 7 bases between them. DNA for the CDR3: TGTGCCAGCAGTTTATCCGGGGTGGAGACCCAGTACTTC. Its protein product is CASSLSGVETQYF.

The V and J genes are TRBV16 and TRBJ1-2, with D possibly matching TRBD1 (6 bases). The CDR3 length is 15 residues. Germline V CDR1 and CDR2: KGHSY, FQNENV. V lost 4 bases, J lost 2 bases, and 14 bases lay in between. The CDR3 reads CASSPHYRANYGYTF. CDR3 in DNA: TGTGCCAGCAGCCCACATTACAGGGCAAACTATGGCTACACCTTC.

This clonotype came up once. V gene TRBV28 combines with J gene TRBJ2-3; 8 bases fit TRBD2. The germline V gene encodes CDR1 MDHEN and CDR2 SYDVKM. CDR3 length equals 14 residues. The V and J ends lost 3 bases and 5 bases, in that order; junction bases with no gene match: 4. The CDR3 coding sequence is TGTGCCAGCAGTTTTGATCTAGCGGGAGATACGCAGTATTTT. This translates into CASSFDLAGDTQYF.

This rearrangement joins TRBV7-6 to TRBJ1-1; TRBD1 agrees at 7 bases. The trim removed 4 bases at V and 1 base at J, leaving 3 bases unmatched. Germline values: CDR1 SGHVS, CDR2 FNYEAQ. This CDR3 has 14 residues. This CDR3 is CASSSGTENTEAFF. The CDR3 nucleotides read TGTGCCAGCAGCTCGGGGACAGAGAACACTGAAGCTTTCTTT.

This sequence joins TRBV20-1 and TRBJ2-7; no firm D call. The CDR3 sequence is 14 residues long. Germline V gene data show CDR1 as DFQATT and CDR2 as SNEGSKA (reference sequence). V gave up 1 base and J gave up 3 bases, with 13 bases separating them. The CDR3 DNA reads as TGCAGTGCTAGAGGGGCGAAGGTGGGCTACGAGCAGTACTTC. Its protein product is CSARGAKVGYEQYF.